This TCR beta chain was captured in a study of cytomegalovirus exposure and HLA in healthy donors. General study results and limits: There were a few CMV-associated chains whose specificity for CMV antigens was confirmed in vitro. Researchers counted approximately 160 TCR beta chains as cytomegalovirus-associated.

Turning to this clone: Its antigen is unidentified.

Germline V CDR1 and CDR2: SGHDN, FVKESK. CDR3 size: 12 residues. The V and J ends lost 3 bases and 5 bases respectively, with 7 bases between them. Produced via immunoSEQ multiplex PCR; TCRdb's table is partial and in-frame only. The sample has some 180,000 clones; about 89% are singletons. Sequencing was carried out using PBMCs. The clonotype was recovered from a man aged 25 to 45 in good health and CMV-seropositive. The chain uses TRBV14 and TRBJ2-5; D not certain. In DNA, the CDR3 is TGTGCCAGCAGCCAGGCTCGTGAGACCCAGTACTTC. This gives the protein CASSQARETQYF.